A selection of T cell receptor beta chains follows, all from one sample in a study of T cell repertoires in cytomegalovirus infection. What these receptors recognize is not known. TCRdb analysed the reads with MiXCR anew, one entry per CDR3 protein. The sample includes more than 20,000 distinct CDR3 sequences, around 43% seen only once; the top ten take 90% to 95%. The sample here was CD8+ T cells from cultured PBMCs, taken from culture after CMV antigen stimulation. These receptors all stem from a human donor in good health (CMV status not recorded). Some clones in this sample may be carry-over from other donors' samples. Both conserved end residues are part of each CDR3. The D gene is left open where the match is weak. Only part of the rows carry a size: once, few, many, or a class if the clone is expanded.

v_gene: TRBV27; j_gene: TRBJ1-2; abundance: -; d_gene: -; CDR3nt: TGTGCCAGCAGCCCCTTTGGGGCGGGTAACTATGGCTACACCTTC; CDR3aa: CASSPFGAGNYGYTF
v_gene: TRBV12-3/TRBV12-4; j_gene: TRBJ1-2; abundance: -; d_gene: -; CDR3nt: TGTGCCACCCTAGGTGAGGACGCTGGGGGAGCTAACTATGGCTACACCTTC; CDR3aa: CATLGEDAGGANYGYTF
v_gene: TRBV20-1; j_gene: TRBJ2-7; abundance: few; d_gene: TRBD1; CDR3nt: TGCAGTGCCCATCCCCCCGGACAGGGTACCTACGAGCAGTACTTC; CDR3aa: CSAHPPGQGTYEQYF
v_gene: TRBV12-3/TRBV12-4; j_gene: TRBJ2-2; abundance: few; d_gene: TRBD2; CDR3nt: TGTGCCAGCAGCACCCCACCCCGCGGGAGGGCGGGGAACACCGGGGAGCTGTTTTTT; CDR3aa: CASSTPPRGRAGNTGELFF
v_gene: TRBV11-2; j_gene: TRBJ2-7; abundance: few; d_gene: -; CDR3nt: TGTGCCAGCAGCTTAATAAGAGGGGGGGTCTTTAGCTCCTACGAGCAGTACTTC; CDR3aa: CASSLIRGGVFSSYEQYF
v_gene: TRBV19; j_gene: TRBJ2-7; abundance: -; d_gene: TRBD1; CDR3nt: TGTGCCAGTAGTACATCCGGGACAGGGGCGCTTGAGCAGTACTTC; CDR3aa: CASSTSGTGALEQYF
v_gene: TRBV11-3; j_gene: TRBJ2-3; abundance: -; d_gene: TRBD1; CDR3nt: TGTGCCAGCAGCTCGGGACAGGGGGCTACAGATACGCAGTATTTT; CDR3aa: CASSSGQGATDTQYF
v_gene: TRBV11-3; j_gene: TRBJ2-5; abundance: -; d_gene: -; CDR3nt: TGTGCCAGCAGCTTAGACCTGGGTCTAGAGACCCAGTACTTC; CDR3aa: CASSLDLGLETQYF
v_gene: TRBV5-6; j_gene: TRBJ2-1; abundance: -; d_gene: TRBD2; CDR3nt: TGTGCCAGCAGCTGGACGGGACTAGCGGGCCAAAATGAGCAGTTCTTC; CDR3aa: CASSWTGLAGQNEQFF
v_gene: TRBV4-2; j_gene: TRBJ2-1; abundance: -; d_gene: -; CDR3nt: TGTGCCAGCAGTCCCCAACACCTTAGCTCCTACAATGAGCAGTTCTTC; CDR3aa: CASSPQHLSSYNEQFF
v_gene: TRBV7-8; j_gene: TRBJ2-2; abundance: -; d_gene: -; CDR3nt: TGTGCCAGCAGGGGCGGAGGGGGCAATCCACCCGGGGAGCTGTTTTTT; CDR3aa: CASRGGGGNPPGELFF
v_gene: TRBV29-1; j_gene: TRBJ2-1; abundance: few; d_gene: TRBD2; CDR3nt: TGCAGCGTTGGACGGGAGGCCGGCAATGAGCAGTTCTTC; CDR3aa: CSVGREAGNEQFF
v_gene: TRBV7-6; j_gene: TRBJ2-5; abundance: -; d_gene: -; CDR3nt: TGTGCCAGCAGCTTAGCGGGTGGTCAAGAGACCCAGTACTTC; CDR3aa: CASSLAGGQETQYF
v_gene: TRBV27; j_gene: TRBJ2-2; abundance: -; d_gene: TRBD2; CDR3nt: TGTGCCAGCAGCCGCGGACTAGCGAGAACCGGGGAGCTGTTTTTT; CDR3aa: CASSRGLARTGELFF
v_gene: TRBV6-1; j_gene: TRBJ1-2; abundance: few; d_gene: -; CDR3nt: TGTGCCAGCAGTGACTCTCGCACGGCTAACTATGGCTACACCTTC; CDR3aa: CASSDSRTANYGYTF
v_gene: TRBV4-1; j_gene: TRBJ1-4; abundance: -; d_gene: -; CDR3nt: TGCGCCAGCAGCCAAGTTAGTCTCGGTGAAAAACTGTTTTTT; CDR3aa: CASSQVSLGEKLFF
v_gene: TRBV7-2; j_gene: TRBJ1-4; abundance: -; d_gene: -; CDR3nt: TGTGCCAGCAGCCTCACATACGCAACTAATGAAAAACTGTTTTTT; CDR3aa: CASSLTYATNEKLFF
v_gene: TRBV12-3/TRBV12-4; j_gene: TRBJ1-5; abundance: -; d_gene: TRBD1; CDR3nt: TGTGCCAGCAGGAATGGGGGACAGCATATCAATCAGCCCCAGCATTTT; CDR3aa: CASRNGGQHINQPQHF
v_gene: TRBV5-5; j_gene: TRBJ1-2; abundance: once; d_gene: TRBD1; CDR3nt: TGTGCCAGCAGCGAGGGACAGGGGACCGGCTATGGCTACACCTTC; CDR3aa: CASSEGQGTGYGYTF
v_gene: TRBV10-2; j_gene: TRBJ1-1; abundance: few; d_gene: -; CDR3nt: TGCGCCAGCAGTGTAGGTGGGAACACTGAAGCTTTCTTT; CDR3aa: CASSVGGNTEAFF
v_gene: TRBV7-9; j_gene: TRBJ2-2; abundance: few; d_gene: TRBD2; CDR3nt: TGTGCCAGCAGCCCCGGGGGAGGGTACACCGGGGAGCTGTTTTTT; CDR3aa: CASSPGGGYTGELFF
v_gene: TRBV4-3; j_gene: TRBJ2-7; abundance: few; d_gene: -; CDR3nt: TGCGCCAGCAGCCAAGATCGGCTAGCATCATCCTACGAGCAGTACTTC; CDR3aa: CASSQDRLASSYEQYF
v_gene: TRBV2; j_gene: TRBJ1-1; abundance: many; d_gene: -; CDR3nt: TGTGCCAGCATGGGATTAAACGCTGACACTGAAGCTTTCTTT; CDR3aa: CASMGLNADTEAFF
v_gene: TRBV7-3; j_gene: TRBJ2-1; abundance: -; d_gene: TRBD1; CDR3nt: TGTGCCAGCAGCCCCGGACAGGCGTACAATGAGCAGTTCTTC; CDR3aa: CASSPGQAYNEQFF
v_gene: TRBV5-1; j_gene: TRBJ1-1; abundance: -; d_gene: -; CDR3nt: TGCGCCAGCAGCTCTGACAGCCCGTTAGGTGAAGCTTTCTTT; CDR3aa: CASSSDSPLGEAFF
v_gene: TRBV7-9; j_gene: TRBJ2-7; abundance: -; d_gene: -; CDR3nt: TGTGCCAGCAGCCGCCCCCCATTTGAGCAGTACTTC; CDR3aa: CASSRPPFEQYF
v_gene: TRBV7-9; j_gene: TRBJ2-3; abundance: few; d_gene: TRBD2; CDR3nt: TGTGCCAGCAGCTTAGATGGACTAGCAGATACGCAGTATTTT; CDR3aa: CASSLDGLADTQYF
v_gene: TRBV28; j_gene: TRBJ2-5; abundance: -; d_gene: -; CDR3nt: TGTGCCAGCAGTCCCCAACAGGGAGACCTGCAAGAGACCCAGTACTTC; CDR3aa: CASSPQQGDLQETQYF
v_gene: TRBV11-3; j_gene: TRBJ2-3; abundance: -; d_gene: -; CDR3nt: TGTGCCAGCAGCTTAGATTGGCAAGATACGCAGTATTTT; CDR3aa: CASSLDWQDTQYF
v_gene: TRBV25-1; j_gene: TRBJ2-3; abundance: -; d_gene: -; CDR3nt: TGTGCCAGCAGTCTCGGGACCGGAGATACGCAGTATTTT; CDR3aa: CASSLGTGDTQYF
v_gene: TRBV7-2; j_gene: TRBJ2-7; abundance: -; d_gene: -; CDR3nt: TGTGCCAGCAGCTTCGTCGGGGCGCGAGAGCAGTACTTC; CDR3aa: CASSFVGAREQYF
v_gene: TRBV15; j_gene: TRBJ2-7; abundance: -; d_gene: TRBD1; CDR3nt: TGTGCCACCAGCGTCCCAACAGGGGACGAGCAGTACTTC; CDR3aa: CATSVPTGDEQYF
v_gene: TRBV14; j_gene: TRBJ1-3; abundance: -; d_gene: -; CDR3nt: TGTGCCAGCAGCCAATCAAGGACAAGGTTCTCTGGAAACACCATATATTTT; CDR3aa: CASSQSRTRFSGNTIYF
v_gene: TRBV20-1; j_gene: TRBJ2-1; abundance: -; d_gene: TRBD2; CDR3nt: TGCAGTGCTAGAGAGCCCAGCGGGAGGGGGGACAATGAGCAGTTCTTC; CDR3aa: CSAREPSGRGDNEQFF
v_gene: TRBV6-6; j_gene: TRBJ2-1; abundance: few; d_gene: -; CDR3nt: TGTGCCACCGCGAGGAGCTCCTACAATGAGCAGTTCTTC; CDR3aa: CATARSSYNEQFF
v_gene: TRBV7-2; j_gene: TRBJ2-3; abundance: -; d_gene: -; CDR3nt: TGTGCCAGCAGCTTAAAAGGGAGGGGGTACACAGATACGCAGTATTTT; CDR3aa: CASSLKGRGYTDTQYF
v_gene: TRBV10-3; j_gene: TRBJ1-2; abundance: -; d_gene: -; CDR3nt: TGTGCCATCAGTGAAACGCAAGGGTTAGCTAACTATGGCTACACCTTC; CDR3aa: CAISETQGLANYGYTF
v_gene: TRBV12-3/TRBV12-4; j_gene: TRBJ2-2; abundance: few; d_gene: -; CDR3nt: TGTGCCAGCAGTTTAAGTGGGACACCGAACACCGGGGAGCTGTTTTTT; CDR3aa: CASSLSGTPNTGELFF
v_gene: TRBV7-9; j_gene: TRBJ2-5; abundance: few; d_gene: -; CDR3nt: TGTGCCAGCAGCAACCCGGGGCGCACAGAGACCCAGTACTTC; CDR3aa: CASSNPGRTETQYF
v_gene: TRBV30; j_gene: TRBJ1-2; abundance: -; d_gene: -; CDR3nt: TGTGCCTGGCAGAGAAGACCGCCCTCGGATGGCTACACCTTC; CDR3aa: CAWQRRPPSDGYTF
v_gene: TRBV7-9; j_gene: TRBJ2-1; abundance: few; d_gene: TRBD2; CDR3nt: TGTGCCAGCAGCTTGACTAGCGGGGGGGACCCACCATACAATGAGCAGTTCTTC; CDR3aa: CASSLTSGGDPPYNEQFF
v_gene: TRBV6-5; j_gene: TRBJ1-1; abundance: few; d_gene: TRBD1; CDR3nt: TGTGCCAGCAGTACTAACAGGGGACCCCCTCCTGAAGCTTTCTTT; CDR3aa: CASSTNRGPPPEAFF
v_gene: TRBV7-8; j_gene: TRBJ2-3; abundance: many; d_gene: -; CDR3nt: TGTGCCAGCAGCTTATATGGCTCCACAGATACGCAGTATTTT; CDR3aa: CASSLYGSTDTQYF
v_gene: TRBV10-1; j_gene: TRBJ1-2; abundance: -; d_gene: TRBD1; CDR3nt: TGCGCCAGCAGCCGGGACAGGGGGCAAGGCTACACCTTC; CDR3aa: CASSRDRGQGYTF
v_gene: TRBV18; j_gene: TRBJ1-5; abundance: -; d_gene: -; CDR3nt: TGTGCCAGCTCACCATTTGATGGGCAGCCCCAGCATTTT; CDR3aa: CASSPFDGQPQHF
v_gene: TRBV20-1; j_gene: TRBJ2-1; abundance: many; d_gene: -; CDR3nt: TGCAGTGCACCGTACGGCTTGGGTGAGCAGTTCTTC; CDR3aa: CSAPYGLGEQFF
v_gene: TRBV6-5; j_gene: TRBJ2-7; abundance: -; d_gene: -; CDR3nt: TGTGCCAACCAACAGATCTCCTACGAGCAGTACTTC; CDR3aa: CANQQISYEQYF
v_gene: TRBV7-6; j_gene: TRBJ2-5; abundance: -; d_gene: -; CDR3nt: TGTGCCAGCAGCCCTACAACAACCCAAGAGACCCAGTACTTC; CDR3aa: CASSPTTTQETQYF
v_gene: TRBV19; j_gene: TRBJ2-1; abundance: many; d_gene: -; CDR3nt: TGTGCCAGTAGTCGGGGAAGGGGGGGTGTAACGGAGGAGCAGTTCTTC; CDR3aa: CASSRGRGGVTEEQFF
v_gene: TRBV12-3/TRBV12-4; j_gene: TRBJ1-5; abundance: few; d_gene: -; CDR3nt: TGTGCCAGCAGCCTTGGGGGCCCGGGACAGCCCCAGCATTTT; CDR3aa: CASSLGGPGQPQHF
v_gene: TRBV30; j_gene: TRBJ2-2; abundance: -; d_gene: -; CDR3nt: TGTGCCGGGGGGACAGCCGCGAACACCGGGGAGCTGTTTTTT; CDR3aa: CAGGTAANTGELFF
v_gene: TRBV12-3/TRBV12-4; j_gene: TRBJ1-5; abundance: -; d_gene: -; CDR3nt: TGTGCCAGCACCTCGGGAGGGCCAGGTCAGCCCCAGCATTTT; CDR3aa: CASTSGGPGQPQHF
v_gene: TRBV13; j_gene: TRBJ2-5; abundance: once; d_gene: -; CDR3nt: TGTGCCAGCAGCGCGAGGACAGACCAGGAGACCCAGTACTTC; CDR3aa: CASSARTDQETQYF
v_gene: TRBV4-3; j_gene: TRBJ2-3; abundance: -; d_gene: TRBD2; CDR3nt: TGCGCCAGCAGCTGGGAGGCTAGCGGGGGGGCGGGGCAGTATTTT; CDR3aa: CASSWEASGGAGQYF